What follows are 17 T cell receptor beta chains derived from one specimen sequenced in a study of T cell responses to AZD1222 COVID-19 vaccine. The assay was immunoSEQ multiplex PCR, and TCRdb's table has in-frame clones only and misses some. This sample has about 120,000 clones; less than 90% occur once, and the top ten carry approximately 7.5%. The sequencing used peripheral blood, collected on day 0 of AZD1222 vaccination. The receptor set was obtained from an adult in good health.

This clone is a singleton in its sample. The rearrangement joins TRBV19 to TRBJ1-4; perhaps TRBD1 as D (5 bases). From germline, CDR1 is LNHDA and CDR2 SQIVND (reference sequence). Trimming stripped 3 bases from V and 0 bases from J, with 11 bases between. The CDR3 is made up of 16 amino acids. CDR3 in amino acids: CASSMRQSSTNEKLFF. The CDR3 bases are TGTGCCAGTAGTATGCGACAGAGCTCAACTAATGAAAAACTGTTTTTT.

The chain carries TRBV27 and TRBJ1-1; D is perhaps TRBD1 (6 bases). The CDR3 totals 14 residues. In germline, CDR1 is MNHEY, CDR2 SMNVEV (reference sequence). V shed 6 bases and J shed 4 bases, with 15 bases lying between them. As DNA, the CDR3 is TGTGCCAGCAGCGGTGACAGGTCGGGCACTGAAGCTTTCTTT. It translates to CASSGDRSGTEAFF.

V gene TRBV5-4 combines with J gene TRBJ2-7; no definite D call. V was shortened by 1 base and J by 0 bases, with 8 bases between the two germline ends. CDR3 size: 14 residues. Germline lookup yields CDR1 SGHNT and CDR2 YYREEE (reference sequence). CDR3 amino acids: CASSLRELSYEQYF. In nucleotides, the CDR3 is TGTGCCAGCAGCTTGAGGGAACTCTCCTACGAGCAGTACTTC.

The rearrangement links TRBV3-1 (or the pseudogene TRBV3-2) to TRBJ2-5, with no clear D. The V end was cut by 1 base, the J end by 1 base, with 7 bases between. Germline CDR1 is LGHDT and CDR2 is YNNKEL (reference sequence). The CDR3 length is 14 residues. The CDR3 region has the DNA TGTGCCAGCAGCCAAGTAAAGGGCCAAGAGACCCAGTACTTC. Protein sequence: CASSQVKGQETQYF.

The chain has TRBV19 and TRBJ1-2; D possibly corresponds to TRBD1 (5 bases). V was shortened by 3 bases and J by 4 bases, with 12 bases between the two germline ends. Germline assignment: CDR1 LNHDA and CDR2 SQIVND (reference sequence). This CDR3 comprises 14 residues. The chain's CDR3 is CASSIQAGRYGYTF. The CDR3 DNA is TGTGCCAGTAGTATTCAGGCAGGGCGCTATGGCTACACCTTC.

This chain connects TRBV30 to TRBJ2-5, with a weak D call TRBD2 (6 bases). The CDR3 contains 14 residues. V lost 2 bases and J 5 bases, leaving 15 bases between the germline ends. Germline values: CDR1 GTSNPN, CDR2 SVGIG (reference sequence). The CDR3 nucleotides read TGTGCCTGGAGTTTAACGGGAGAGGTGGAGACCCAGTACTTC. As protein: CAWSLTGEVETQYF. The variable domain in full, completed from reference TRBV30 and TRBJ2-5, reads SQTIHQWPATLVQPVGSPLSLECTVEGTSNPNLYWYRQAAGRGLQLLFYSVGIGQISSEVPQNLSASRPQDRQFILSSKKLLLSDSGFYLCAWSLTGEVETQYFGPGTRLLVL.

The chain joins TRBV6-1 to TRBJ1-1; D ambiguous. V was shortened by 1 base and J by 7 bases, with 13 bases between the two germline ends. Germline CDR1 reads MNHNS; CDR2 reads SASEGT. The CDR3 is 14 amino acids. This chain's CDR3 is CASSEDRDGVEAFF. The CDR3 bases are TGTGCCAGCAGTGAAGATCGGGATGGGGTTGAAGCTTTCTTT.

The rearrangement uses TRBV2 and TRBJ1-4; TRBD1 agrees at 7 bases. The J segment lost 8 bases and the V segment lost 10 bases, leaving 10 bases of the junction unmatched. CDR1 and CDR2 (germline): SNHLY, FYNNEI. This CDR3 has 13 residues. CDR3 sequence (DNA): TGTGCCATCGACAGGGCCTCTCAGGAAAAACTGTTTTTT. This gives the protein CAIDRASQEKLFF.

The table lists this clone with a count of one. CDR3 region: CASSQISRQGAYEQYF. The CDR3 DNA reads TGTGCCAGCAGCCAAATCAGCCGGCAGGGGGCCTACGAGCAGTACTTC. This chain links TRBV3-1 (or the pseudogene TRBV3-2) with TRBJ2-7; 7 nucleotides align to TRBD1. The CDR3 loop spans 16 amino acids. After removal of 2 bases from V and 2 bases from J, the junction contained 9 bases not matched to a gene. From germline, CDR1 is LGHDT and CDR2 YNNKEL (reference sequence).

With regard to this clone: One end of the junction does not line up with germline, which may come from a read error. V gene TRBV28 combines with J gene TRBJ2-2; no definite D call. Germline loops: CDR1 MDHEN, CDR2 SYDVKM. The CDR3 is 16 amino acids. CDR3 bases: TGTGCCAGCACTTTACTTCCCTCGTCCGAAACCGGGGAGCTGTTTTTT. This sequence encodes CASTLLPSSETGELFF.

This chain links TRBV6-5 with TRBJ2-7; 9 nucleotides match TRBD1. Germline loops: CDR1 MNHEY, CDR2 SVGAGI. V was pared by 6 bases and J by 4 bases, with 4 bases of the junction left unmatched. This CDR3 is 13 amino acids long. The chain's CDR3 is CASRDRGPYEQYF. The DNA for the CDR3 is TGTGCCAGCAGGGACAGGGGACCGTACGAGCAGTACTTC.

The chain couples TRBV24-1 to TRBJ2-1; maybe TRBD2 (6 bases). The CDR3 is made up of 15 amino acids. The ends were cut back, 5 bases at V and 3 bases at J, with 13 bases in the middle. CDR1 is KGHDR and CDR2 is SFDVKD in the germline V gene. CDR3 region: CATSGEVGSYNEQFF. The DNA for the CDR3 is TGTGCCACCAGTGGGGAGGTAGGAAGCTACAATGAGCAGTTCTTC.

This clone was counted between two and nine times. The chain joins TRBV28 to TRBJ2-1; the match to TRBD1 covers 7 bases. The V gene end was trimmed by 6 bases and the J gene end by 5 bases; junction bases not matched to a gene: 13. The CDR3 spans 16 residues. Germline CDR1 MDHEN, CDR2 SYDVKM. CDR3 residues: CASSSNRGVLNNEQFF. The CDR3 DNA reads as TGTGCCAGCAGCTCTAACAGGGGAGTTCTGAACAATGAGCAGTTCTTC.

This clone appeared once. This chain's CDR3 is CASGRGNDEKLFF. The CDR3 DNA sequence: TGTGCCAGCGGCAGGGGTAACGATGAAAAACTGTTTTTT. The chain is built from TRBV14 and TRBJ1-4; tentative D call: TRBD1 (6 bases). Germline assignment: CDR1 SGHDN and CDR2 FVKESK. The CDR3 runs 13 residues. With 8 bases removed from V and 6 bases from J, the gap between germline ends came to 13 bases. The complete variable domain, with remaining parts taken from reference TRBV14 and TRBJ1-4, reads EAGVTQFPSHSVIEKGQTVTLRCDPISGHDNLYWYRRVMGKEIKFLLHFVKESKQDESGMPNNRFLAERTGGTYSTLKVQPAELEDSGVYFCASGRGNDEKLFFGSGTQLSVL.

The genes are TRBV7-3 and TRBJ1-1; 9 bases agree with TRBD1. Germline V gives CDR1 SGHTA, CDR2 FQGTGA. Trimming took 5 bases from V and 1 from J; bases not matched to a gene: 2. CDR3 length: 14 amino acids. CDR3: CASSRGQGNTEAFF. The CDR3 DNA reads TGTGCCAGCAGCCGGGGACAGGGGAACACTGAAGCTTTCTTT.

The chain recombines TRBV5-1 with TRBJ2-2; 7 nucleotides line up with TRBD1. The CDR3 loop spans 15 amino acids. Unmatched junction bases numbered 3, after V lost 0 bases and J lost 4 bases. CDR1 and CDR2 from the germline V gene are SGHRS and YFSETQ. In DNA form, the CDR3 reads TGCGCCAGCAGCTTGGACAGGGGACCCACCGGGGAGCTGTTTTTT. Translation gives CASSLDRGPTGELFF.

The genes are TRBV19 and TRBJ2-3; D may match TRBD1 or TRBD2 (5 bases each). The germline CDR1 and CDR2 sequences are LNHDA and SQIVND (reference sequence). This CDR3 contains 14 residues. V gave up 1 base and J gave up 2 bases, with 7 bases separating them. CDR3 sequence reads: CASSIGDDTDTQYF. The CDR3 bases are TGTGCCAGTAGTATAGGGGACGACACAGATACGCAGTATTTT.